This TCR beta chain originates from a study of cytomegalovirus exposure and HLA in healthy donors. Study-wide results and caveats: There were reportedly fewer N-insertions in an Asian-associated ancestry cluster than the approximately 600-donor mean, in a later analysis.

Primers for the PCR totalled 60 Vbeta and 13 Jbeta. Libraries were prepared by immunoSEQ multiplex PCR; TCRdb keeps only in-frame clonotypes and omits some of them. The sample has 180,000 or so clones; around 80% are singletons. A remark on this clone: The antigen is unknown.

V shed 2 bases, J shed 1 base, and the junction held 6 bases outside the gene matches. The germline V gene has CDR1 KGHSH and CDR2 LQKENI. The CDR3 is made up of 18 amino acids. Sequenced input: PBMCs. V is TRBV18 and J is TRBJ2-3, with 13 bases aligning to TRBD2. This TCR derives from a man aged 35-49 years in good health and CMV-seronegative. Written as DNA, the CDR3 is TGTGCCAGCTCACCAAAGGTCGGACTAGCGGGGGGCACAGATACGCAGTATTTT. This sequence encodes CASSPKVGLAGGTDTQYF.